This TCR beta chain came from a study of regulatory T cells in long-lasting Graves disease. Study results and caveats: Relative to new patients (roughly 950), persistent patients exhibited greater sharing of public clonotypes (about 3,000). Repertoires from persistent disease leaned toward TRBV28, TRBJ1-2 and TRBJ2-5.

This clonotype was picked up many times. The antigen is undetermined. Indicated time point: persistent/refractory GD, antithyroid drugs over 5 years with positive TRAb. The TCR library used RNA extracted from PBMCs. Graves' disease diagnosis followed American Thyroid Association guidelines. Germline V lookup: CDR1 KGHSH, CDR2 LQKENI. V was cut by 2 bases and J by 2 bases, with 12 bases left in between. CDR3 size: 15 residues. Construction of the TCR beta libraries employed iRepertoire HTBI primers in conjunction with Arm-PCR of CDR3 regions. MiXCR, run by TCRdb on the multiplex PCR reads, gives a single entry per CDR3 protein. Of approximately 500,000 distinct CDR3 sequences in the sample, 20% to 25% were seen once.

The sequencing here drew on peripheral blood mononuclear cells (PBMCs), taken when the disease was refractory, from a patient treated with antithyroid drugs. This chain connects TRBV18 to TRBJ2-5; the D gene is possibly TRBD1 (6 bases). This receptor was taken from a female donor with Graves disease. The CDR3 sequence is CASSPGGHQQETQYF. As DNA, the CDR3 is TGTGCCAGCTCACCAGGGGGACACCAGCAAGAGACCCAGTACTTC.